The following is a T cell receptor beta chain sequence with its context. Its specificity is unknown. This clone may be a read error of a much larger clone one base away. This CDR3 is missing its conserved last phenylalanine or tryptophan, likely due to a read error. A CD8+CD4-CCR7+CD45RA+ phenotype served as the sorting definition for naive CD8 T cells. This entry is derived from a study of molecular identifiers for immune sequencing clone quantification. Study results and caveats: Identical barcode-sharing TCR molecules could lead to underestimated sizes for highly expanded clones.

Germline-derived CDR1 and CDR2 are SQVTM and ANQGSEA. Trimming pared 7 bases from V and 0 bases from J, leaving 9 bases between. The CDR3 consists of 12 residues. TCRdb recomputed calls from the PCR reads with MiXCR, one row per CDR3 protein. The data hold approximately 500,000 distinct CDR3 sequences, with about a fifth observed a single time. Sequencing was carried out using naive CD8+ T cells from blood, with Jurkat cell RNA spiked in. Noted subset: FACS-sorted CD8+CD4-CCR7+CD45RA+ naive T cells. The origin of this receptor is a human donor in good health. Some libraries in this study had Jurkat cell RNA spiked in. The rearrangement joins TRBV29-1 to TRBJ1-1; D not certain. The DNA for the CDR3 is TGCAGCGCCCGTATTATGAACACTGAAGCTTTCTCT. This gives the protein CSARIMNTEAFS.